This T cell receptor (beta chain) was sequenced in a study of shared clonotypes between healthy human individuals. General study results and limits: Enrolling few donors narrowed the genetic and exposure-history diversity that was represented.

Within Nashville, Tennessee resided all donors, each a Caucasian adult. Comment on this clone: Its specificity is unknown.

Bulk PBMC genomic DNA spanned ten immunoSEQ deep plates. Per the original methods: Filtering differed, since immunoSEQ gave only junction sequences and no quality scores. Clones were read by immunoSEQ multiplex PCR, and TCRdb kept only the in-frame ones, dropping some. The V and J calls and clone size were taken over from that table, and D and trimming were inferred from the DNA. There are hundreds of thousands of clones in the sample; about 76% occur only once, and less than 15% lies in the top ten. The CDR3 sequence is 14 residues long. The ends were cut back, 0 bases at V and 4 bases at J, with 11 bases in the middle. Germline CDR1 reads SGHRS; CDR2 reads YFSETQ.

The chain carries TRBV5-1 and TRBJ2-7; unclear D gene. The TCR was taken from a middle-aged woman in good health. Some clones in this sample may be carry-over from other donors' samples. Source material: PBMCs. CDR3 sequence reads: CASSLAGPPYEQYF. CDR3 DNA: TGCGCCAGCAGCTTGGCCGGTCCTCCTTACGAGCAGTACTTC.